Listed here are 14 T cell receptor beta chains from one sample, sequenced in a study of blood T cell repertoires in COVID-19. Clones were read by immunoSEQ multiplex PCR, and TCRdb kept only the in-frame ones, dropping some. The table includes some 62,000 clones, approximately 80% detected once. The sample consisted of peripheral blood. All receptors come from a man in his sixties with COVID-19, enrolled during active disease.

The chain links TRBV2 to TRBJ2-3; 7 bases are a match to TRBD1. The germline gives CDR1 SNHLY, CDR2 FYNNEI. The J segment lost 4 bases and the V segment lost 8 bases, leaving 6 bases of the junction unmatched. The CDR3 sequence is 13 residues long. The CDR3 coding sequence is TGTGCCAGCCTCAAGGGGGCGTCAGATACGCAGTATTTT. It is translated as CASLKGASDTQYF. The whole variable domain, filled in from reference TRBV2 and TRBJ2-3, reads EPEVTQTPSHQVTQMGQEVILRCVPISNHLYFYWYRQILGQKVEFLVSFYNNEISEKSEIFDDQFSVERPDGSNFTLKIRSTKLEDSAMYFCASLKGASDTQYFGPGTRLTVL.

This clone was seen a single time. This chain links TRBV7-2 with TRBJ2-6; D remains ambiguous. The germline gives CDR1 SGHTA, CDR2 FQGNSA. The CDR3 has 15 amino acids. Trimming pared 1 base from V and 4 bases from J, leaving 8 bases between. The DNA for the CDR3 is TGTGCCAGCAGCTTAGAGAGAGGCGGGGCCAACGTCCTGACTTTC. Protein sequence: CASSLERGGANVLTF.

The V and J genes are TRBV20-1 and TRBJ1-5; 7 bases agree with TRBD1. The germline V gene encodes CDR1 DFQATT and CDR2 SNEGSKA (reference sequence). With V trimmed by 3 bases and J by 2 bases, 4 bases remained unmatched. The CDR3 sequence is 14 residues long. The CDR3 bases are TGCAGTGCTAGTCCTGACAGGGGCAATCAGCCCCAGCATTTT. Translation gives CSASPDRGNQPQHF.

J is TRBJ1-6 and V is TRBV4-1; no reliable D call. Germline CDR1 is MGHRA and CDR2 is YSYEKL. The CDR3 runs 13 residues. Between the trimmed V and J ends, which lost 4 bases and 13 bases, there was a span of 14 bases. CDR3 region: CASSPPEVTPLHF. CDR3 DNA sequence: TGCGCCAGCAGCCCCCCTGAGGTTACGCCCCTCCACTTT.

The chain uses TRBV7-9 and TRBJ1-3; D unresolved. V gave up 5 bases and J gave up 4 bases, with 15 bases separating them. The CDR3 is made up of 15 amino acids. Germline CDR1 and CDR2: SEHNR and FQNEAQ (reference sequence). This chain's CDR3 is CASSPRLGGGNTIYF. In nucleotides, the CDR3 is TGTGCCAGCAGCCCGAGACTCGGTGGAGGAAACACCATATATTTT.

The V call is TRBV7-9, the J call TRBJ1-1, with a possible D match to TRBD1 (6 bases). The V end lost 5 bases, the J end lost 0 bases, and 13 bases lay between the germline ends. Looked up from germline, CDR1 is SEHNR and CDR2 is FQNEAQ (reference sequence). CDR3 length equals 15 residues. Here the CDR3 DNA reads TGTGCCAGCAGCCCCCAGGGGTGGATGAACACTGAAGCTTTCTTT. It translates to CASSPQGWMNTEAFF.

DNA for the CDR3: TGTGCCAGCAGCACAGGGATTAACTATGGCTACACCTTC. It specifies CASSTGINYGYTF. The chain couples TRBV11-3 to TRBJ1-2, with a weak D call TRBD1 (6 bases). The CDR3 is made up of 13 amino acids. Trimming pared 5 bases from V and 1 base from J, leaving 8 bases between. Germline V gives CDR1 SGHNT, CDR2 YENEEA.

The chain couples TRBV2 to TRBJ2-5; possibly TRBD2 for D (6 bases). This CDR3 has 13 residues. The V gene's germline CDR1 is SNHLY and CDR2 FYNNEI. The V and J ends lost 8 bases and 5 bases respectively, with 15 bases between them. Written as DNA, the CDR3 is TGTGCCAGCCGCTTGGAGGGAGGTGAGACCCAGTACTTC. Amino acid sequence: CASRLEGGETQYF.

In its sample, this clone was seen a few times. The genes are TRBV4-1 and TRBJ1-5; D gene uncertain. The CDR3 has 15 amino acids. From germline, CDR1 is MGHRA and CDR2 YSYEKL. V lost 5 bases and J 4 bases, leaving 15 bases between the germline ends. The CDR3 nucleotides read TGCGCCAGCAGCTCGTATGATGACGGGAATCAGCCCCAGCATTTT. It encodes CASSSYDDGNQPQHF.

V and J are TRBV5-4 and TRBJ2-3; 9 bases map to TRBD1. Germline trimming cut 4 bases from V and 3 bases from J; bases unmatched to any gene: 6. The CDR3 extends over 15 amino acids. Germline lookup yields CDR1 SGHNT and CDR2 YYREEE (reference sequence). CDR3 residues: CASSGRQGGTDTQYF. The CDR3 nucleotides read TGTGCCAGCAGCGGAAGACAGGGGGGAACAGATACGCAGTATTTT.

This chain links TRBV6-5 with TRBJ2-2, with D perhaps matching TRBD1 (5 bases). Trimming cost V 6 bases and J 1 base, with 15 bases left between them. From germline, CDR1 is MNHEY and CDR2 SVGAGI. The length of the CDR3 is 16 residues. The CDR3 DNA reads as TGTGCCAGCAGCTACACACCAGGGTTGAACACCGGGGAGCTGTTTTTT. It specifies CASSYTPGLNTGELFF.

This chain joins TRBV3-1 (or the pseudogene TRBV3-2) and TRBJ2-7; 7 bases map to TRBD2. The germline CDR1 and CDR2 sequences are LGHDT and YNNKEL (reference sequence). V trimming: 1 base; J trimming: 7 bases; junction bases outside the gene matches: 10. This CDR3 contains 15 residues. The CDR3 sequence: CASSQGSSGIREQYF. As DNA, the CDR3 is TGTGCCAGCAGCCAAGGATCGAGCGGGATAAGGGAGCAGTACTTC.

The rearrangement uses TRBV13 and TRBJ2-5, with 7 bases aligning to TRBD1. The CDR3 covers 14 residues. V trimming: 4 bases; J trimming: 5 bases; junction bases outside the gene matches: 7. In germline, CDR1 is PRHDT, CDR2 FYEKMQ (reference sequence). The CDR3 protein is CASSSDRAVETQYF. The CDR3 DNA reads as TGTGCCAGCAGCTCCGACAGGGCGGTCGAGACCCAGTACTTC. Combining the CDR3 with reference TRBV13 and TRBJ2-5 gives the whole variable domain AAGVIQSPRHLIKEKRETATLKCYPIPRHDTVYWYQQGPGQDPQFLISFYEKMQSDKGSIPDRFSAQQFSDYHSELNMSSLELGDSALYFCASSSDRAVETQYFGPGTRLLVL.

The gene calls are TRBV28 and TRBJ1-1; no clear D. V was clipped by 2 bases and J by 3 bases, with 10 bases between them. The germline V gene has CDR1 MDHEN and CDR2 SYDVKM. The CDR3 sequence is 14 residues long. CDR3 DNA: TGTGCCAGCAGTTTAGGGAAGAGGGACACTGAAGCTTTCTTT. Encoded protein: CASSLGKRDTEAFF.